Each of the 5 T cell receptor beta chains below was sequenced from the same sample in a study of cytomegalovirus exposure and HLA in healthy donors. Researchers ran the PCR with 60 Vbeta and 13 Jbeta primers. TCRdb's table, derived via immunoSEQ multiplex PCR, lists solely in-frame clones and lacks some. This table holds around 180,000 clones, roughly nine tenths found once. Material: PBMCs. The origin of the receptors is a girl in the first two years of life in good health and CMV-seronegative.

The chain's CDR3 is CASSQDLAGVETQYF. DNA of the CDR3: TGTGCCAGCAGCCAAGATCTCGCGGGAGTGGAGACCCAGTACTTC. The V call is TRBV4-2, the J call TRBJ2-5; 7 nucleotides line up with TRBD2. Germline V gene sequence: CDR1 LGHNA, CDR2 YNFKEQ. Unmatched junction bases numbered 6, after V lost 0 bases and J lost 5 bases. The length of the CDR3 is 15 residues.

The chain has TRBV27 and TRBJ1-3; TRBD1 is a possible D gene (5 bases). Germline CDR1 reads MNHEY; CDR2 reads SMNVEV (reference sequence). Trimming pared 2 bases from V and 4 bases from J, leaving 12 bases between. The CDR3 spans 15 residues. CDR3 DNA sequence: TGTGCCAGCAGTTTAAGGGGTCAGGTCGGAAACACCATATATTTT. Protein product: CASSLRGQVGNTIYF.

This chain uses TRBV28 with TRBJ1-6; perhaps TRBD1 as D (6 bases). The germline CDR1 and CDR2 sequences are MDHEN and SYDVKM. The V gene lost 6 bases and the J gene lost 10 bases, with 10 bases spanning the gap. The CDR3 is 12 amino acids. The DNA for the CDR3 is TGTGCCAGCAGCACAGGGAAATCACCCCTCCACTTT. Amino acid sequence: CASSTGKSPLHF.

This clone occurred once. The chain carries TRBV27 and TRBJ1-2; D might be TRBD1 (6 bases). Germline V gives CDR1 MNHEY, CDR2 SMNVEV (reference sequence). The CDR3 is 16 residues long. V was pared by 0 bases and J by 4 bases, with 15 bases between. Here the CDR3 reads CASSLSGAAGFYGYTF. The CDR3 DNA follows: TGTGCCAGCAGTTTATCGGGGGCAGCGGGGTTCTATGGCTACACCTTC.

The gene calls are TRBV7-2 and TRBJ1-5, with D perhaps matching TRBD1 (6 bases). Germline V gene sequence: CDR1 SGHTA, CDR2 FQGNSA. CDR3 size: 16 residues. V dropped 1 base and J dropped 4 bases, with 14 bases sitting between them. This chain's CDR3 is CASSLVGGANNQPQHF. The DNA of the CDR3 is TGTGCCAGCAGCTTAGTTGGGGGGGCGAATAATCAGCCCCAGCATTTT.